This entry describes one T cell receptor (beta chain). A much larger clonotype is one base distant, so this may be a read error. Three rounds of nested PCR, following a modified ARM-PCR protocol, produced the TCRbeta library. TCRdb reanalysed the multiplex PCR reads using MiXCR and keeps one entry per CDR3 protein. The sample lists about 86,000 distinct CDR3 sequences, more than 75% seen once, with about a fifth in the top ten. This record comes from a study of tumor and adjacent non-tumor tissue in lung cancer. Trimming cost V 3 bases and J 5 bases, with 11 bases left between them. There are 12 residues in the CDR3. In germline, CDR1 is DFQATT, CDR2 SNEGSKA (reference sequence). This sample's RNA came from whole unsorted tissue. Distant lung tissue was collected more than 3 cm away from the tumor edge.

The source material was distant non-tumor lung tissue. The sequence came from a woman aged 45-59 years with non-small cell lung cancer. The chain employs TRBV20-1 and TRBJ2-7, with D maybe TRBD1 (5 bases). In DNA, the CDR3 is TGCAGTGCTAGTCAGGGTCGGAACGAGCAGTACTTC. Its translation: CSASQGRNEQYF.